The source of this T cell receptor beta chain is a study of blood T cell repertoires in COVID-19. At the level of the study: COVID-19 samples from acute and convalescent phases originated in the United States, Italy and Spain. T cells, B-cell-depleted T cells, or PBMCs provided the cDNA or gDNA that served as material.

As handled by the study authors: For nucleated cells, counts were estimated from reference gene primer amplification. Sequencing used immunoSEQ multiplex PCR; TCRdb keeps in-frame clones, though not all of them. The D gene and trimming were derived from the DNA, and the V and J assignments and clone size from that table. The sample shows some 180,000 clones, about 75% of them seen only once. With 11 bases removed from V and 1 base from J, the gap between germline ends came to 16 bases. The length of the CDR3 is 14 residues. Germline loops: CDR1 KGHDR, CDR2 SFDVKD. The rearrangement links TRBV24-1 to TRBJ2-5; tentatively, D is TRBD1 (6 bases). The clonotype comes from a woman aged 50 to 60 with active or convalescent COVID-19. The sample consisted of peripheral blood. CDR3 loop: CASLRGRGQETQYF. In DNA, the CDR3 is TGTGCCAGCCTCAGGGGAAGGGGCCAAGAGACCCAGTACTTC.